These 9 T cell receptor beta chains were all obtained from the same sample, sequenced in a study of beta chain features in type 1 diabetes. Investigators reverse transcribed all isolated RNA, so they sequenced expressed TCRB transcripts. Sequenced by immunoSEQ multiplex PCR; TCRdb stores in-frame clones only, minus some. This sample has about 190,000 clones, with roughly 7.1% found just once. The antigens for these receptors are not known. Study observations and caveats: Within each of all four CD4+ subsets, Type 1 diabetes patients had TCRB CDR3s that were moderately but significantly shorter.

The sequenced sample was central memory CD4+ T cells from blood. These receptors originate from a woman in her 40s with type 1 diabetes.

The V and J genes are TRBV4-1 and TRBJ1-1; a weak D match, TRBD1 (6 bases). Trimming cost V 4 bases and J 2 bases, with 14 bases left between them. Germline CDR1 and CDR2: MGHRA and YSYEKL. The CDR3 has 15 amino acids. Here the CDR3 DNA reads TGCGCCAGCAGCCCCCTAGGACAGCTCAACACTGAAGCTTTCTTT. Its translation is CASSPLGQLNTEAFF.

This clone came up a few times. The chain couples TRBV20-1 to TRBJ2-1; D unclear. The CDR3 contains 11 residues. V was cut by 3 bases and J by 4 bases, with 4 bases left in between. Germline lookup yields CDR1 DFQATT and CDR2 SNEGSKA (reference sequence). The CDR3 sequence: CSARSYNEQFF. DNA of the CDR3: TGCAGTGCTAGGAGTTACAATGAGCAGTTCTTC.

This clone was seen more than once but under ten times. The chain links TRBV18 to TRBJ1-2; D call uncertain. This CDR3 has 15 residues. Per the germline V gene, CDR1 is KGHSH and CDR2 is LQKENI. V was cut by 3 bases and J by 8 bases, with 19 bases left in between. CDR3 in amino acids: CASSPNREAVMGYTF. The CDR3 DNA follows: TGTGCCAGCTCACCGAACAGAGAAGCCGTTATGGGCTACACCTTC.

This chain joins TRBV28 and TRBJ2-7, with 8 bases identical to TRBD2. The J segment lost 6 bases and the V segment lost 5 bases, leaving 12 bases of the junction unmatched. Germline loops: CDR1 MDHEN, CDR2 SYDVKM. The CDR3 runs to 15 residues. The CDR3 DNA reads TGTGCCAGCAGTCCCTCCGGGACTAGGGCCCCCGAGCAGTACTTC. This translates into CASSPSGTRAPEQYF.

The CDR3 reads CASSRPGTSEQFF. Written as DNA, the CDR3 is TGTGCCAGCAGCCGCCCAGGGACATCTGAGCAGTTCTTC. V gene TRBV4-2 combines with J gene TRBJ2-1; tentatively, D is TRBD1 (6 bases). Germline loops: CDR1 LGHNA, CDR2 YNFKEQ. CDR3 length: 13 amino acids. Trimming removed 4 bases from V and 9 bases from J, with 13 bases in between.

Only a few counts were recorded for this clone. This sequence joins TRBV10-3 and TRBJ1-1, with no clear D. This CDR3 region has 11 residues. CDR1 ENHRY and CDR2 SYGVKD come from the germline V gene. V gave up 2 bases and J gave up 10 bases, with 8 bases separating them. CDR3 in DNA: TGTGCCATCAGTGAGAACGGGAGAGCTTTCTTT. This translates into CAISENGRAFF.

The gene calls are TRBV28 and TRBJ1-2; D is ambiguous. Germline V gene data show CDR1 as MDHEN and CDR2 as SYDVKM. V gave up 3 bases and J gave up 4 bases, with 9 bases separating them. The length of the CDR3 is 13 residues. CDR3 in DNA: TGTGCCAGCAGTTTCCCCGGGTCCTATGGCTACACCTTC. Translating gives CASSFPGSYGYTF.

This clone was counted a few times. The chain links TRBV19 to TRBJ2-3; 7 bases line up with TRBD2. J gave up 9 bases and V 8 bases, and 8 bases lay outside the gene matches. This CDR3 spans 12 amino acids. Germline V gene data show CDR1 as LNHDA and CDR2 as SQIVND (reference sequence). The CDR3: CASRGLGRTQYF. The CDR3 DNA follows: TGTGCCAGTCGCGGTCTCGGGAGGACGCAGTATTTT.

This clone has only a few counts. The chain uses TRBV20-1 and TRBJ2-3; D ambiguous. Trimming took off 6 bases at V and 4 bases at J, with 8 bases between the two ends. CDR1 DFQATT and CDR2 SNEGSKA come from the germline V gene (reference sequence). CDR3 length: 11 residues. CDR3 sequence (DNA): TGCAGTGCCAATATAGCAGATACGCAGTATTTT. Translated, it gives CSANIADTQYF.